The 19 T cell receptor beta chains below all came from one sample that was sequenced in a study of cytomegalovirus exposure and HLA in healthy donors. The primer mix had 60 Vbeta and 13 Jbeta primers. TCRdb's table, derived via immunoSEQ multiplex PCR, lists solely in-frame clones and lacks some. This sample has tens of thousands of clones, with roughly four fifths found just once. Sequencing was performed on PBMCs. All receptors come from a human donor in good health.

CDR3 DNA sequence: TGTGCCAGCTCACCAGAGATCAACACCGGGGAGCTGTTTTTT. Translation gives CASSPEINTGELFF. The chain employs TRBV18 and TRBJ2-2; D is ambiguous. Trimming shortened V by 2 bases and J by 2 bases, and 6 bases separated the two germline ends. This CDR3 is 14 amino acids long. CDR1 and CDR2 (germline): KGHSH, LQKENI. The full variable domain, its missing parts supplied by reference TRBV18 and TRBJ2-2, is NAGVMQNPRHLVRRRGQEARLRCSPMKGHSHVYWYRQLPEEGLKFMVYLQKENIIDESGMPKERFSAEFPKEGPSILRIQQVVRGDSAAYFCASSPEINTGELFFGEGSRLTVL.

This chain uses TRBV10-2 with TRBJ2-7, with 7 bases identical to TRBD2. This CDR3 spans 14 amino acids. Germline CDR1 WSHSY, CDR2 SAAADI. Unmatched junction bases numbered 8, after V lost 6 bases and J lost 3 bases. CDR3 nucleotides: TGCGCCAGCAGCATTGGGGGGGGGATCTACGAGCAGTACTTC. Translation: CASSIGGGIYEQYF.

The gene calls are TRBV7-9 and TRBJ1-3; TRBD1 might be the D (5 bases). The CDR3 consists of 13 residues. V was cut by 7 bases and J by 4 bases, with 11 bases left in between. Germline V gene data show CDR1 as SEHNR and CDR2 as FQNEAQ (reference sequence). The CDR3 region is CASTRGEGNTIYF. CDR3 DNA: TGTGCCAGCACTAGGGGCGAAGGAAACACCATATATTTT.

The rearrangement links TRBV10-1 to TRBJ1-1; weak D call: TRBD1 (6 bases). V lost 4 bases and J 1 base, leaving 10 bases between the germline ends. The V gene's germline CDR1 is WNHNN and CDR2 SYGVQD (reference sequence). This CDR3 has 14 amino acids. The CDR3 nucleotides read TGCGCCAGCAGTGGGACCAGGGGGAACACTGAAGCTTTCTTT. This encodes CASSGTRGNTEAFF.

The chain joins TRBV29-1 to TRBJ2-1, with TRBD1 as a possible D gene (5 bases). V was shortened by 5 bases and J by 3 bases, with 11 bases between the two germline ends. Germline V CDR1 and CDR2: SQVTM, ANQGSEA. The CDR3 is made up of 13 amino acids. The CDR3: CSVLPGNYNEQFF. In DNA form, the CDR3 reads TGCAGCGTTCTTCCAGGGAACTACAATGAGCAGTTCTTC.

This clone came up a few times. The rearrangement uses TRBV7-2 and TRBJ1-1; D ambiguous. CDR3 length: 18 amino acids. Germline lookup yields CDR1 SGHTA and CDR2 FQGNSA. The ends were cut back, 5 bases at V and 1 base at J, with 23 bases in the middle. The CDR3 sequence: CASSLQIPTATPNTEAFF. The CDR3 DNA reads as TGTGCCAGCAGCCTACAGATACCAACAGCTACCCCGAACACTGAAGCTTTCTTT.

The chain employs TRBV6-1 and TRBJ2-7; 8 positions agree with TRBD1. The CDR3 length is 13 residues. V trimming: 5 bases; J trimming: 6 bases; junction bases outside the gene matches: 6. Germline V CDR1 and CDR2: MNHNS, SASEGT. The CDR3 loop is CASSMGQVTEQYF. CDR3 bases: TGTGCCAGCAGTATGGGACAGGTCACCGAGCAGTACTTC.

The gene calls are TRBV28 and TRBJ2-7, with a weak D call TRBD2 (5 bases). CDR3 length: 14 amino acids. Trimming took off 6 bases at V and 3 bases at J, with 15 bases between the two ends. Germline values: CDR1 MDHEN, CDR2 SYDVKM. The CDR3 protein is CASRYSGNHYEQYF. The CDR3 bases are TGTGCCAGCAGGTACTCCGGGAATCACTACGAGCAGTACTTC.

This clone showed up just a few times. The chain couples TRBV7-9 to TRBJ2-7; D is perhaps TRBD1 (6 bases). CDR1 SEHNR and CDR2 FQNEAQ come from the germline V gene (reference sequence). CDR3 length equals 13 residues. The germline V and J ends were trimmed by 6 bases and 5 bases, with 14 bases remaining between them. The DNA of the CDR3 is TGTGCCAGCAGTTTTACGTCAGGGGACGAGCAGTACTTC. Amino acid sequence: CASSFTSGDEQYF. The full variable domain, with the rest looked up from reference TRBV7-9 and TRBJ2-7, is DTGVSQNPRHKITKRGQNVTFRCDPISEHNRLYWYRQTLGQGPEFLTYFQNEAQLEKSRLLSDRFSAERPKGSFSTLEIQRTEQGDSAMYLCASSFTSGDEQYFGPGTRLTVT.

This sequence joins TRBV5-5 and TRBJ1-3; 7 bases align to TRBD1. The CDR3 length is 14 residues. V shed 4 bases, J shed 4 bases, and the junction held 5 bases outside the gene matches. The V gene's germline CDR1 is SGHKS and CDR2 YYEKEE (reference sequence). In DNA form, the CDR3 reads TGTGCCAGCAGCGATGACAGGGAGGGAAACACCATATATTTT. Translation gives CASSDDREGNTIYF.

V gene TRBV7-2 combines with J gene TRBJ2-3, with D perhaps matching TRBD1 (5 bases). Germline-derived CDR1 and CDR2 are SGHTA and FQGNSA. This CDR3 region has 16 residues. V was trimmed by 2 bases and J by 0 bases, leaving 12 bases between them. CDR3 protein: CASSLRWQGSTDTQYF. The CDR3 DNA reads as TGTGCCAGCAGCTTACGATGGCAGGGAAGCACAGATACGCAGTATTTT.

Remarks on this clone: Sequence at one end of the junction differs from germline and may be a read error. The chain is built from TRBV7-9 and TRBJ1-2, with 7 bases that match TRBD1. Germline lookup yields CDR1 SEHNR and CDR2 FQNEAQ (reference sequence). This CDR3 has 12 amino acids. CDR3 DNA sequence: TGTTCCAGCAGCTTCACAGGGGATGGCTACACCTTC. This encodes CSSSFTGDGYTF. The whole variable domain, filled in from reference TRBV7-9 and TRBJ1-2, reads DTGVSQNPRHKITKRGQNVTFRCDPISEHNRLYWYRQTLGQGPEFLTYFQNEAQLEKSRLLSDRFSAERPKGSFSTLEIQRTEQGDSAMYLCSSSFTGDGYTFGSGTRLTVV.

This CDR3 is CASSFGGEEKLFF. DNA of the CDR3: TGTGCCAGCAGCTTTGGGGGCGAGGAAAAACTGTTTTTT. This chain joins TRBV11-2 and TRBJ1-4; D might be TRBD1 (6 bases). From germline, CDR1 is SGHAT and CDR2 FQNNGV. The length of the CDR3 is 13 residues. The V end lost 3 bases, the J end lost 8 bases, and 10 bases lay between the germline ends.

This clone showed up just a few times. This chain connects TRBV5-4 to TRBJ1-4; 9 bases agree with TRBD1. The CDR3 totals 14 residues. With 2 bases clipped from V and 6 bases from J, the junction kept 2 bases outside the gene matches. The germline gives CDR1 SGHNT, CDR2 YYREEE (reference sequence). The CDR3 nucleotides read TGTGCCAGCAGCTTACAGGGGGCCTATGAAAAACTGTTTTTT. Translating gives CASSLQGAYEKLFF.

This clone has more than one count but fewer than ten. The chain carries TRBV9 and TRBJ2-3, with 8 bases lining up with TRBD2. V dropped 2 bases and J dropped 0; count of bases not matched to a gene: 23. CDR3 size: 22 residues. Per the germline V gene, CDR1 is SGDLS and CDR2 is YYNGEE. Written as DNA, the CDR3 is TGTGCCAGCAGCGTGGGTCCGGGGAGCGGGGGCCGATATCCCCTTAGCACAGATACGCAGTATTTT. Translated: CASSVGPGSGGRYPLSTDTQYF.

This chain joins TRBV4-3 and TRBJ1-5; 10 bases are a match to TRBD1. J gave up 7 bases and V 3 bases, and 12 bases lay outside the gene matches. This CDR3 spans 17 amino acids. Germline CDR1 LGHNA, CDR2 YSLEER. CDR3 region: CASSHSRGQGLGQPQHF. CDR3 in DNA: TGCGCCAGCAGCCATAGCAGGGGACAGGGGTTAGGGCAGCCCCAGCATTTT.

The chain has TRBV5-1 and TRBJ1-1; D ambiguous. The CDR3 length is 14 residues. Germline values: CDR1 SGHRS, CDR2 YFSETQ. Trimming left V 4 bases short and J 3 bases short, with 13 bases between. CDR3 in DNA: TGCGCCAGCAGCGCGGCCGGAGGGTACACTGAAGCTTTCTTT. Translated, it gives CASSAAGGYTEAFF.

V is TRBV30 and J is TRBJ2-3; D perhaps matches TRBD2 (6 bases). The CDR3 runs to 14 residues. CDR1 and CDR2 (germline): GTSNPN, SVGIG (reference sequence). V was clipped by 5 bases and J by 1 base, with 13 bases between them. The CDR3 DNA follows: TGTGCCTGGGGGGGGTTAGGCCGCACAGATACGCAGTATTTT. The encoded protein is CAWGGLGRTDTQYF.

The chain has TRBV28 and TRBJ1-1; D unclear. The length of the CDR3 is 13 residues. Trimming took off 11 bases at V and 4 bases at J, with 17 bases between the two ends. In germline, CDR1 is MDHEN, CDR2 SYDVKM. CDR3 region: CASWSPMVTEAFF. The CDR3 region has the DNA TGTGCCTCATGGAGCCCCATGGTCACTGAAGCTTTCTTT.